This T cell receptor (beta chain) was obtained from a study of T cells in Graves' hyperthyroidism and ophthalmopathy. Study at large: Blood was drawn when the patient was first diagnosed and still untreated.

The study excluded patients with uncontrolled infection, other autoimmune disease, pregnancy or lactation. The study based diagnoses on clinical symptoms, serum thyroxine and TRAb, thyroid ultrasound and orbital computed tomography. This clonotype came up many times. The investigators amplified TCR beta CDR3 regions from RNA transcripts. The TCR CDR3 was amplified in a first-round RT-PCR using the HTBI primer set. Via MiXCR, TCRdb re-called the multiplex PCR reads, giving one row per CDR3 protein. The data contain about 160,000 distinct CDR3 sequences, 9.4% of them seen just once; the ten biggest clones take up roughly 23%. V was pared by 3 bases and J by 2 bases, with 7 bases between. The CDR3 totals 14 residues. The germline gives CDR1 SGHNT, CDR2 YENEEA.

V gene TRBV11-3 combines with J gene TRBJ2-2, with D maybe TRBD2 (5 bases). The clonotype was recovered from a woman aged 18-29 years with Graves' hyperthyroidism that later progressed to Graves' ophthalmopathy. Sequencing was done on a sample of blood. The CDR3 bases are TGTGCCAGCAGCTTGGGAGTTAACACCGGGGAGCTGTTTTTT. This translates into CASSLGVNTGELFF.